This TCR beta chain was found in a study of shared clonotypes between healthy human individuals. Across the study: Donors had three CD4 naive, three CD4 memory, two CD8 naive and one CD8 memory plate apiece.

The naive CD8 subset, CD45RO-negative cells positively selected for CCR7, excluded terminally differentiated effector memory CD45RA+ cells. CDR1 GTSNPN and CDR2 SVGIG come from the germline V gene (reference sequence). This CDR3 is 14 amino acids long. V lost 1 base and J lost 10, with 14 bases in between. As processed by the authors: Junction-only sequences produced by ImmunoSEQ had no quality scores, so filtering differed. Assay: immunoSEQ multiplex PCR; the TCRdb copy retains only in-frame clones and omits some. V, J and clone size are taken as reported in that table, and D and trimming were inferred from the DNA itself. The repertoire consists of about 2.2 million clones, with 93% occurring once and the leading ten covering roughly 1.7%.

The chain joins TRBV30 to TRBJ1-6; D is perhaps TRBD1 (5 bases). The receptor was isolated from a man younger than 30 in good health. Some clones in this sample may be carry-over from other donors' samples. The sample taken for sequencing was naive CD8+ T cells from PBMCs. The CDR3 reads CAWSEGAAGSPLHF. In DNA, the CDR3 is TGTGCCTGGAGTGAAGGGGCAGCGGGGTCACCCCTCCACTTT.